These 18 T cell receptor beta chains were sequenced from one sample in a study of T cell repertoires in cytomegalovirus infection. Their recognized antigens are unknown. TCRdb passed the reads through MiXCR, listing each CDR3 protein once. This repertoire shows approximately 590,000 distinct CDR3 sequences, over 35% found once; its top ten account for about 46%. The sequencing here drew on cultured PBMCs, taken from culture after CMV antigen stimulation. These receptor sequences come from a human donor in good health (CMV status not recorded). Some clones in this sample may be carry-over from other donors' samples.

The rearrangement links TRBV20-1 to TRBJ2-3; D gene uncertain. The germline V gene encodes CDR1 DFQATT and CDR2 SNEGSKA (reference sequence). V lost 0 bases and J 0 bases, leaving 7 bases between the germline ends. The CDR3 covers 14 residues. In nucleotides, the CDR3 is TGCAGTGCTAGAGAGGCATATAGCACAGATACGCAGTATTTT. It yields the protein CSAREAYSTDTQYF.

The genes are TRBV11-2 and TRBJ2-3; TRBD2 is a possible D gene (6 bases). In germline, CDR1 is SGHAT, CDR2 FQNNGV. The V gene lost 1 base and the J gene lost 0 bases, with 17 bases spanning the gap. This CDR3 is built from 18 residues. The CDR3 sequence: CASSLGAGRELSTDTQYF. In DNA, the CDR3 is TGTGCCAGCAGCTTAGGGGCCGGGCGGGAACTAAGCACAGATACGCAGTATTTT.

The rearrangement uses TRBV12-3 or TRBV12-4 and TRBJ1-3; D gene ambiguous. V gave up 0 bases and J gave up 5 bases, with 11 bases separating them. CDR3 length: 15 residues. Written as DNA, the CDR3 is TGTGCCAGCAGTTTAGCGCGGGCAACTCGAAACACCATATATTTT. Its translation: CASSLARATRNTIYF.

This rearrangement joins TRBV7-9 to TRBJ1-6, with 7 bases lining up with TRBD1. After removal of 6 bases from V and 13 bases from J, the junction contained 6 bases not matched to a gene. In germline, CDR1 is SEHNR, CDR2 FQNEAQ (reference sequence). This CDR3 region has 12 residues. CDR3 coding DNA: TGTGCCAGCAGTCACAGGGGCTCCCCCCTCCACTTT. It specifies CASSHRGSPLHF.

This clonotype was counted only a few times. The chain uses TRBV7-2 and TRBJ1-2; the match to TRBD1 covers 7 bases. From germline, CDR1 is SGHTA and CDR2 FQGNSA. Losses at the gene ends were 5 bases for V and 3 bases for J; bases not matched to a gene: 6. This CDR3 has 14 amino acids. Here the CDR3 DNA reads TGTGCCAGCAGCGAACAGGGGCTCGACTATGGCTACACCTTC. It yields the protein CASSEQGLDYGYTF.

This clonotype was detected only once. The chain joins TRBV29-1 to TRBJ2-7, with 7 bases aligning to TRBD1. Germline values: CDR1 SQVTM, CDR2 ANQGSEA. After removal of 5 bases from V and 3 bases from J, the junction contained 7 bases not matched to a gene. This CDR3 comprises 13 residues. The CDR3: CSVLTGYFYEQYF. CDR3 in DNA: TGCAGCGTTTTGACAGGGTATTTCTACGAGCAGTACTTC.

V gene TRBV18 combines with J gene TRBJ1-2; no clear D gene. V was cut by 0 bases and J by 1 base, with 6 bases left in between. The CDR3 runs to 14 residues. Germline V gene lookup returns CDR1 KGHSH and CDR2 LQKENI. The chain's CDR3 is CASSPPNSNYGYTF. The CDR3 DNA reads as TGTGCCAGCTCACCACCAAACAGTAACTATGGCTACACCTTC.

The gene calls are TRBV10-3 and TRBJ2-1; tentative D call: TRBD1 (5 bases). Germline values: CDR1 ENHRY, CDR2 SYGVKD. Trimming removed 6 bases from V and 3 bases from J, with 15 bases in between. This CDR3 has 15 residues. The CDR3 bases are TGTGCCATCAGATCCGACAGAACTTTCTACAATGAGCAGTTCTTC. Amino acid sequence: CAIRSDRTFYNEQFF.

This clonotype turned up a few times. This sequence joins TRBV20-1 and TRBJ1-4; TRBD1 is a possible D gene (6 bases). This CDR3 has 13 residues. V was clipped by 2 bases and J by 10 bases, with 14 bases between them. CDR1 is DFQATT, CDR2 SNEGSKA, per germline (reference sequence). DNA for the CDR3: TGCAGTGCTAGATCTTTGGGGGCGGGAAAACTGTTTTTT. Its translation: CSARSLGAGKLFF.

The J gene is TRBJ2-7, the V gene TRBV10-3; tentative D call: TRBD2 (6 bases). Germline V gene sequence: CDR1 ENHRY, CDR2 SYGVKD. This CDR3 spans 12 amino acids. V was pared by 5 bases and J by 3 bases, with 8 bases between. The CDR3 DNA is TGTGCCATCAGTCAGGGAGGCTACGAGCAGTACTTC. Translation: CAISQGGYEQYF.

This clonotype was found a few times. The chain combines TRBV5-1 with TRBJ2-7; D call uncertain. V gave up 4 bases and J gave up 7 bases, with 15 bases separating them. Germline V lookup: CDR1 SGHRS, CDR2 YFSETQ. This CDR3 has 13 residues. CDR3 sequence: CASSLGSAWEQYF. The CDR3 DNA reads TGCGCCAGCAGCCTTGGCTCCGCCTGGGAGCAGTACTTC.

Only a few counts were recorded for this clonotype. The chain has TRBV6-6 and TRBJ2-2; no definite D call. Germline V gives CDR1 MNHNY, CDR2 SVGAGI (reference sequence). This CDR3 is 15 amino acids long. Trimming cost V 0 bases and J 4 bases, with 9 bases left between them. The CDR3 region has the DNA TGTGCCAGCAGTTACTCCCATGGTGGCACCGGGGAGCTGTTTTTT. As protein: CASSYSHGGTGELFF.

The chain joins TRBV7-9 to TRBJ2-2, with TRBD2 matching 9 bases. The germline CDR1 and CDR2 sequences are SEHNR and FQNEAQ (reference sequence). J lost 9 bases, V lost 0 bases, and 11 bases had no gene match. CDR3 size: 17 residues. The DNA of the CDR3 is TGTGCCAGCAGCTTAGCGTCTGCGGGAGGGCCTCTTTGGGAGCTGTTTTTT. Its protein is CASSLASAGGPLWELFF.

The chain couples TRBV6-6 to TRBJ1-2, with TRBD1 matching over 7 bases. V lost 3 bases and J lost 2; bases outside the gene matches: 3. CDR3 length: 14 amino acids. Germline V CDR1 and CDR2: MNHNY, SVGAGI (reference sequence). The CDR3 DNA is TGTGCCAGCAGTTATGGAGGGGGCAACTATGGCTACACCTTC. It specifies CASSYGGGNYGYTF.

This clonotype was counted a few times. The CDR3 region has the DNA TGTGCCAGTTCGGGACAGGGCCTCTACGAGCAGTACTTC. Its translation: CASSGQGLYEQYF. V and J are TRBV19 and TRBJ2-7, with 9 bases lining up with TRBD1. The CDR3 runs 13 residues. Germline V gene sequence: CDR1 LNHDA, CDR2 SQIVND (reference sequence). The V and J ends lost 8 bases and 3 bases, in that order; junction bases with no gene match: 5.

This clonotype was observed a few times. The chain carries TRBV7-2 and TRBJ2-1; possibly TRBD2 for D (6 bases). The V gene's germline CDR1 is SGHTA and CDR2 FQGNSA. This CDR3 is built from 11 residues. Trimming shortened V by 2 bases and J by 12 bases, and 8 bases separated the two germline ends. CDR3 amino acids: CASSLLGGQFF. CDR3 in DNA: TGTGCCAGCAGCTTATTGGGGGGGCAGTTCTTC.

This sequence joins TRBV6-5 and TRBJ1-2; D is possibly TRBD1 (5 bases). V lost 2 bases to trimming and J lost 8 bases, with 12 bases between them. Germline V gives CDR1 MNHEY, CDR2 SVGAGI. The CDR3 loop spans 13 amino acids. CDR3 DNA: TGTGCCAGCAGTTACAATCGGGGGAGCGGCTACACCTTC. This codes for CASSYNRGSGYTF.

This clonotype was counted between two and nine times. The chain carries TRBV12-3 or TRBV12-4 and TRBJ1-1; D remains ambiguous. Deletions cut 0 bases from V and 4 bases from J, with 9 bases between. The CDR3 contains 14 residues. CDR3 sequence reads: CASSLAAEGTEAFF. Written as DNA, the CDR3 is TGTGCCAGCAGTTTAGCGGCCGAGGGCACTGAAGCTTTCTTT.